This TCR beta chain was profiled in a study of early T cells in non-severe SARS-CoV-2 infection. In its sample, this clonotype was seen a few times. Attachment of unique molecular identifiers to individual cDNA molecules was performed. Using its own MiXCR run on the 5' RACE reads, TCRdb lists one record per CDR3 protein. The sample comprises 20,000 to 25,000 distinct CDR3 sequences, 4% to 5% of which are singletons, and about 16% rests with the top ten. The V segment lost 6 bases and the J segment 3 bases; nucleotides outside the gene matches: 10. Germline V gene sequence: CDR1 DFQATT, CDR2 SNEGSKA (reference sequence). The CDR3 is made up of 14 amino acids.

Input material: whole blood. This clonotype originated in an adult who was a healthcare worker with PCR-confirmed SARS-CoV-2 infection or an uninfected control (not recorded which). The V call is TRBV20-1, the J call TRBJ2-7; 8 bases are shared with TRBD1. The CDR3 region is CSASNRDRFYEQYF. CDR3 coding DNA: TGCAGTGCAAGCAACCGGGACAGGTTCTACGAGCAGTACTTC.